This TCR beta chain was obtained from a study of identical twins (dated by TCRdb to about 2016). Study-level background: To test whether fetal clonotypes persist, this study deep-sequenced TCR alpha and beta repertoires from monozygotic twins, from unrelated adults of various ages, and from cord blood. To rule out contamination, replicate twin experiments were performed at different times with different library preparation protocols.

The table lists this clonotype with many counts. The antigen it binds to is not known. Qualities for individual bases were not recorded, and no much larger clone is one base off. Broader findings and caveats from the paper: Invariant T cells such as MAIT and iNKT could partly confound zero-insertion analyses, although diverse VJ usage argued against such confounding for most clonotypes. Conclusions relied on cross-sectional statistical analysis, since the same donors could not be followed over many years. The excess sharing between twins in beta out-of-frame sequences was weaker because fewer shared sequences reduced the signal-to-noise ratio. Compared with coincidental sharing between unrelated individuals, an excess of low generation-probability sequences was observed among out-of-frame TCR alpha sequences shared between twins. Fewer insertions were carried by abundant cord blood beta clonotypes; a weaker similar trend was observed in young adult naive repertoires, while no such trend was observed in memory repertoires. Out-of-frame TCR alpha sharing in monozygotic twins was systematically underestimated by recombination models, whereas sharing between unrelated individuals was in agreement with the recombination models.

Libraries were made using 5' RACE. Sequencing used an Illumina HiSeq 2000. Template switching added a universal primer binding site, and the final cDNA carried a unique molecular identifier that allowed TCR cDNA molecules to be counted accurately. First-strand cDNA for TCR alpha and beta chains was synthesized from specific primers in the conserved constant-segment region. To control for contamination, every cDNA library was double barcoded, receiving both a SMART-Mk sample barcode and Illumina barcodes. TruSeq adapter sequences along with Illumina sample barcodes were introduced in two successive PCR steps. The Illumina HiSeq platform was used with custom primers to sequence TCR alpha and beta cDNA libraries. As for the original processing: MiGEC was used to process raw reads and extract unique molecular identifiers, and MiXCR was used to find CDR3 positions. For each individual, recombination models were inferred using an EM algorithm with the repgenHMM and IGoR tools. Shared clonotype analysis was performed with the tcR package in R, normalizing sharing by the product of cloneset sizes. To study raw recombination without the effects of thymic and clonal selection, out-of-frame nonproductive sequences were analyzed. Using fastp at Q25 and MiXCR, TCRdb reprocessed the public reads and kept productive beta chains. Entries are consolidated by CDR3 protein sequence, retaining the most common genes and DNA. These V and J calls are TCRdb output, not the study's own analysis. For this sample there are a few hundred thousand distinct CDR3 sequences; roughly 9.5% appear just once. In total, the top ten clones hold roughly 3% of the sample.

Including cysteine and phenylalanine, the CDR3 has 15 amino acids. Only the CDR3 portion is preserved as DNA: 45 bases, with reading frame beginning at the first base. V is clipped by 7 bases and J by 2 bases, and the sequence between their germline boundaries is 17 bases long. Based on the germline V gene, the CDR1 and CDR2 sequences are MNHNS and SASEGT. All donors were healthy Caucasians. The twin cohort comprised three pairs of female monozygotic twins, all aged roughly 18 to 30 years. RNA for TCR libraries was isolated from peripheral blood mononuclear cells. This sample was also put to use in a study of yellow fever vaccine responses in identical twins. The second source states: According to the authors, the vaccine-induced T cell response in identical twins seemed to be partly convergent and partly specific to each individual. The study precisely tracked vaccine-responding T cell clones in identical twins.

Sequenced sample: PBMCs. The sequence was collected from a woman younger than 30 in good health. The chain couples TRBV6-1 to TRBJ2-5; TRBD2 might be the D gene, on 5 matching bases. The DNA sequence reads TGTGCCAGCAAAGGATCGTCCAGAGGGCAAGAGACCCAGTACTTC. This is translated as CASKGSSRGQETQYF.